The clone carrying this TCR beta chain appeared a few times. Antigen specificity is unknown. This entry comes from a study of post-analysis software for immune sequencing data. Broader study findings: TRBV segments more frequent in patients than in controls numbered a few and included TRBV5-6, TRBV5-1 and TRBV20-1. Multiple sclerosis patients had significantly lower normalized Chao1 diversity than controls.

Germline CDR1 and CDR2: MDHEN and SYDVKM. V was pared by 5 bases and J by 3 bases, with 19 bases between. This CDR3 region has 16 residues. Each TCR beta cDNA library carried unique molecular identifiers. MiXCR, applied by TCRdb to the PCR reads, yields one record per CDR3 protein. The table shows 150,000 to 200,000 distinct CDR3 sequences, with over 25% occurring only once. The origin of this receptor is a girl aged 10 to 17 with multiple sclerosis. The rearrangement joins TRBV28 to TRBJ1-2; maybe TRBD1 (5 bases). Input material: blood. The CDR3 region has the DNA TGTGCCAGCAGTCTATCCGGGGGGAAAGATCACTATGGCTACACCTTC. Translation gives CASSLSGGKDHYGYTF.